The text below deals with one T cell receptor beta chain. The repertoire was sequenced with immunoSEQ multiplex PCR; TCRdb's copy has only in-frame clones and lacks some. The sample includes approximately 64,000 clones, less than 95% of them seen just once. The sample belongs to a study of T cell changes during pregnancy in multiple sclerosis. The CDR3 consists of 14 residues. Germline loops: CDR1 SGHRS, CDR2 YFSETQ. Trimming cost V 2 bases and J 4 bases; bases outside gene matches: 5. The sample in question was peripheral blood, obtained in the second trimester of pregnancy. The chain carries TRBV5-1 and TRBJ2-7, with 8 bases lining up with TRBD1. The receptor comes from a female donor in good health, enrolled as a control in a pregnancy study. The CDR3 reads CASSFSRGQYEQYF. The DNA of the CDR3 is TGCGCCAGCAGCTTCAGCAGGGGGCAATACGAGCAGTACTTC.